The 10 T cell receptor beta chains reported below all come from one sample, sequenced in a study of shared clonotypes between healthy human individuals. Using immunoSEQ multiplex PCR, the repertoire was profiled, and TCRdb retains in-frame clones only, with some absent. The sample lists some 2.4 million clones, 80% to 95% seen once, with 0.36% in the top ten. Sequenced sample: naive CD4+ T cells from PBMCs. Subset specified: CD45RA+ positively selected. These receptors all stem from a young man in good health. Some clones in this sample may be carry-over from other donors' samples.

This chain connects TRBV5-4 to TRBJ2-1; D is possibly TRBD2 (6 bases). Germline CDR1 SGHNT, CDR2 YYREEE (reference sequence). This CDR3 contains 16 residues. V dropped 4 bases and J dropped 4 bases, with 18 bases sitting between them. The CDR3 coding sequence is TGTGCCAGCAGCGTGGCGGGCGGGAATCTTTACAATGAGCAGTTCTTC. It codes for CASSVAGGNLYNEQFF.

The V call is TRBV12-2, the J call TRBJ2-1; TRBD2, as called in the table, went unchecked against the DNA. TRBV12-2 is an annotated pseudogene. The CDR3 runs to 14 residues. The chain's CDR3 is CASRPLPGGNEQFF. In DNA form, the CDR3 reads TGTGCAAGTCGCCCACTCCCCGGGGGCAATGAGCAGTTCTTC.

This clone has just one count. The chain recombines TRBV7-9 with TRBJ1-1; D unclear. Per germline, CDR1 SEHNR and CDR2 FQNEAQ (reference sequence). The CDR3 has 15 residues. The V and J ends lost 2 bases and 5 bases respectively, with 15 bases between them. The CDR3 sequence is CASSLTLEGRTEAFF. CDR3 DNA sequence: TGTGCCAGCAGCTTAACATTGGAAGGGAGAACTGAAGCTTTCTTT.

As to this clone: Distinct nucleotide sequences in the sample also encode this CDR3. The rearrangement joins TRBV19 to TRBJ2-5; 11 bases match TRBD2. V gave up 6 bases and J gave up 3 bases; unmatched junction bases: 0. Germline CDR1 and CDR2: LNHDA and SQIVND (reference sequence). The CDR3 has 13 residues. The CDR3 loop is CASRLAGEETQYF. CDR3 coding DNA: TGTGCCAGTAGACTAGCGGGAGAAGAGACCCAGTACTTC.

With respect to this clone: The sample holds other DNA sequences that translate to the same CDR3. The chain has TRBV5-1 and TRBJ1-1; D may be TRBD1 (5 bases). From germline, CDR1 is SGHRS and CDR2 YFSETQ. V lost 3 bases and J 1 base, leaving 7 bases between the germline ends. This CDR3 is 13 amino acids long. The CDR3 protein is CASSYGGNTEAFF. CDR3 sequence (DNA): TGCGCCAGCAGCTATGGGGGGAACACTGAAGCTTTCTTT.

The V gene is TRBV4-1, the J gene TRBJ2-1, with D perhaps TRBD1 or TRBD2 (5 bases each). Germline CDR1 and CDR2: MGHRA and YSYEKL. The length of the CDR3 is 14 residues. Trimming left V 1 base short and J 2 bases short, with 6 bases between. The CDR3 coding sequence is TGCGCCAGCAGCCAAGGGGGGACCTACAATGAGCAGTTCTTC. This translates into CASSQGGTYNEQFF.

The gene calls are TRBV9 and TRBJ2-1; no reliable D call. The CDR3 loop spans 15 amino acids. Trimming stripped 0 bases from V and 0 bases from J, with 7 bases between. Germline CDR1 is SGDLS and CDR2 is YYNGEE. CDR3 bases: TGTGCCAGCAGCGTAGCACTTAGCTCCTACAATGAGCAGTTCTTC. It codes for CASSVALSSYNEQFF.

The chain is built from TRBV10-3 and TRBJ2-3; D unresolved. The CDR3 loop spans 11 amino acids. Trimming pared 7 bases from V and 4 bases from J, leaving 6 bases between. Per the germline V gene, CDR1 is ENHRY and CDR2 is SYGVKD. Here the CDR3 DNA reads TGTGCCATCAAAGGACCAGATACGCAGTATTTT. Translating gives CAIKGPDTQYF.

This chain joins TRBV6-5 and TRBJ2-5; perhaps TRBD2 as D (6 bases). The CDR3 sequence is 14 residues long. CDR1 and CDR2 (germline): MNHEY, SVGAGI. V was clipped by 2 bases and J by 4 bases, with 11 bases between them. Written as DNA, the CDR3 is TGTGCCAGCAGTTACGGTGGCGGGATAGAGACCCAGTACTTC. Its translation: CASSYGGGIETQYF.

The genes are TRBV28 and TRBJ2-1; 9 positions agree with TRBD2. With 6 bases clipped from V and 1 base from J, the junction kept 4 bases outside the gene matches. This CDR3 has 15 residues. Germline loops: CDR1 MDHEN, CDR2 SYDVKM. The DNA of the CDR3 is TGTGCCAGCAGACTTAGCGGGGGATCCTACAATGAGCAGTTCTTC. Protein sequence: CASRLSGGSYNEQFF.